These 27 T cell receptor beta chains were sequenced from one sample in a study of T cell clonality in common variable immunodeficiency. No antigen has been identified for these receptors. Sequencing was performed with immunoSEQ multiplex PCR; in TCRdb, only in-frame clones are kept and a portion is missing. The specimen gives about 28,000 clones without singletons; the ten biggest hold 25% to 30%. Whole-study results and caveats: In common variable immunodeficiency, TCR beta chains reportedly carried fewer deletions and N-nucleotide insertions.

The specimen sequenced was peripheral blood mononuclear cells. All receptors come from a human donor with common variable immunodeficiency.

Comment on this clone: The read ends 3 residues early relative to the CDR3; the germline J gene fills the gap. V gene TRBV19 combines with J gene TRBJ2-7, with TRBD1 matching 9 bases. CDR1 is LNHDA and CDR2 is SQIVND in the germline V gene (reference sequence). V shed 1 base and J 5 bases; nucleotides not matched to a gene: 6. CDR3 size: 15 residues. Incomplete CDR3 DNA: TGTGCCAGTAGTATAGTTAGGACAGGGGTCGACGAG. It translates to CASSIVRTGVDE. The whole CDR3 region reads CASSIVRTGVDEQYF.

This clone was detected many times. The CDR3 is cut off 3 residues early in the read; its end comes from the germline J gene. The chain couples TRBV18 to TRBJ1-5, with D possibly matching TRBD1 (5 bases). This CDR3 spans 13 amino acids. V lost 5 bases, J lost 7 bases, and 12 bases lay in between. Germline values: CDR1 KGHSH, CDR2 LQKENI. The part of the CDR3 DNA that was read is TGTGCCAGCTCAATGACAGTGAGCCAGCCC. It yields the protein CASSMTVSQP. The CDR3 reads in full as CASSMTVSQPQHF.

At least ten counts were recorded for this clone. Coverage ceases 3 residues before the CDR3 finishes, and the germline J gene fills in the end. The rearrangement joins TRBV6-2 or TRBV6-3 to TRBJ1-1, with D unclear. V was clipped by 6 bases and J by 5 bases, with 10 bases between them. The CDR3 is 12 amino acids. CDR1 and CDR2 from the germline V gene are MNHEY and SVGEGT. The CDR3 bases that were read are TGTGCCAGCAGAGCAGGAGTTACTGAA. Translation: CASRAGVTE. The full CDR3 reads CASRAGVTEAFF.

This clone was recorded a few times. Read sequence stops 3 residues before the CDR3 end, and the germline J gene provides the missing end. This sample includes further DNA sequences coding for the same CDR3. The chain employs TRBV7-9 and TRBJ2-5; 8 nucleotides align to TRBD2. This CDR3 has 15 amino acids. CDR1 and CDR2 (germline): SEHNR, FQNEAQ (reference sequence). V lost 2 bases and J lost 1; bases outside the gene matches: 3. The DNA read from the CDR3 is TGTGCCAGCAGCTTACGGGGGGGCCTCCAAGAGACC. As protein: CASSLRGGLQET. The full CDR3 protein reads CASSLRGGLQETQYF.

CDR3 region: CASSPQAGLSTDTQYF. The part of the CDR3 DNA that was read is TGTGCCAGCTCACCACAGGCGGGGCTAAGCACAGATACG. This chain connects TRBV18 to TRBJ2-3; a possible D gene is TRBD2 (6 bases). The read ends 3 residues early relative to the CDR3; the germline J gene fills the gap. Germline V gene sequence: CDR1 KGHSH, CDR2 LQKENI. The CDR3 is 16 amino acids. V was trimmed by 1 base and J by 0 bases, leaving 11 bases between them.

In its sample, this clone was seen many times. The read stops 3 residues short of the end of the CDR3; the missing end is completed from the germline J gene. The chain joins TRBV7-3 to TRBJ2-1; D not certain. This CDR3 spans 13 amino acids. The germline V and J ends were trimmed by 4 bases and 5 bases, with 9 bases remaining between them. The germline V gene encodes CDR1 SGHTA and CDR2 FQGTGA. The DNA read from the CDR3 is TGTGCCAGCAGCTCTATCCTAGACAATGAG. Translation gives CASSSILDNE. The entire CDR3 protein reads CASSSILDNEQFF.

Points on this clone: Read sequence stops 3 residues before the CDR3 end, and the germline J gene provides the missing end. The chain has TRBV7-9 and TRBJ2-2; no clear D. Trimming cost V 1 base and J 3 bases, with 9 bases left between them. Germline values: CDR1 SEHNR, CDR2 FQNEAQ (reference sequence). CDR3 size: 15 residues. The CDR3 bases that were read are TGTGCCAGCAGCTTAGGGTCGGCGGACACCGGGGAG. This translates into CASSLGSADTGE. The CDR3 reads in full as CASSLGSADTGELFF.

About this clone: The read halts 3 residues ahead of the CDR3 end, with the missing end drawn from the germline J gene. The V gene is TRBV7-9, the J gene TRBJ2-5; D is perhaps TRBD1 (6 bases). Trimming cost V 0 bases and J 1 base, with 9 bases left between them. The CDR3 runs 15 residues. Germline lookup yields CDR1 SEHNR and CDR2 FQNEAQ (reference sequence). The CDR3 DNA, read in part, is TGTGCCAGCAGCTTAGCGAGGGGGACCCAAGAGACC. It specifies CASSLARGTQET. The full-length CDR3 reads as CASSLARGTQETQYF.

A few counts support this clone. The read gets to within 3 residues of the CDR3 end, and the germline J gene fills in the rest. This sequence joins TRBV7-2 and TRBJ2-3; D is undetermined. The germline V gene has CDR1 SGHTA and CDR2 FQGNSA. The length of the CDR3 is 12 residues. V lost 3 bases and J 4 bases, leaving 5 bases between the germline ends. The sequenced CDR3 bases are TGTGCCAGCAGCTTCATGTCAGATACG. Translation gives CASSFMSDT. The whole CDR3 reads CASSFMSDTQYF.

This clone was seen at least ten times. The read comes to an end 3 residues before the CDR3 does, leaving the germline J gene to fill in the end. The chain combines TRBV30 with TRBJ2-7; maybe TRBD1 (6 bases). V shed 0 bases and J shed 0 bases, with 9 bases lying between them. The CDR3 has 14 residues. Germline V CDR1 and CDR2: GTSNPN, SVGIG (reference sequence). The CDR3 loop reads CAWSVQGSSYEQYF. Partial CDR3 DNA: TGTGCCTGGAGTGTACAGGGAAGCTCCTACGAG.

This clone has a count of ten or more. The sequence runs out 3 residues before the end of the CDR3; the remainder is reconstructed from the germline J gene. The V and J genes are TRBV18 and TRBJ2-3, with unresolved D. Looked up from germline, CDR1 is KGHSH and CDR2 is LQKENI. The length of the CDR3 is 14 residues. The V and J ends lost 4 bases and 3 bases respectively, with 11 bases between them. CDR3 region: CASSRGLGTDTQYF. The CDR3 bases that were read are TGTGCCAGCTCACGAGGCCTAGGTACAGATACG. Drawing the rest from reference TRBV18 and TRBJ2-3, the complete variable domain is NAGVMQNPRHLVRRRGQEARLRCSPMKGHSHVYWYRQLPEEGLKFMVYLQKENIIDESGMPKERFSAEFPKEGPSILRIQQVVRGDSAAYFCASSRGLGTDTQYFGPGTRLTVL.

This clone was counted a few times. The CDR3 end lies 3 residues beyond the end of the read and is filled in from the germline J gene. The chain combines TRBV18 with TRBJ2-2; 9 bases are shared with TRBD1. The V gene end was trimmed by 1 base and the J gene end by 7 bases; junction bases not matched to a gene: 10. The CDR3 is made up of 17 amino acids. The germline V gene encodes CDR1 KGHSH and CDR2 LQKENI. The sequenced CDR3 bases are TGTGCCAGCTCACCACGACACCCCGGGACAGGGAACGGGGAG. This encodes CASSPRHPGTGNGE. The whole CDR3 is CASSPRHPGTGNGELFF.

With regard to this clone: The read terminates 3 residues ahead of where the CDR3 ends, so the germline J gene completes it. The identical CDR3 is also encoded by other nucleotide sequences in the sample. The V gene is TRBV6-2 or TRBV6-3, the J gene TRBJ2-5; 9 bases fit TRBD2. In germline, CDR1 is MNHEY, CDR2 SVGEGT. V lost 2 bases to trimming and J lost 3 bases; unmatched junction nucleotides: 1. The CDR3 is 14 residues long. CDR3 in amino acids: CASSYGLAKETQYF. The DNA read from the CDR3 is TGTGCCAGCAGTTACGGACTAGCGAAAGAGACC.

This clone has only a few counts. The read stops 3 residues short of the end of the CDR3; the missing end is completed from the germline J gene. This chain links TRBV7-8 with TRBJ2-2; 9 nucleotides align to TRBD2. Germline V gene lookup returns CDR1 SGHVS and CDR2 FQNEAQ. Trimming at V came to 1 base and at J to 4 bases, leaving 7 bases not matched to a gene. CDR3 length equals 17 residues. The chain's CDR3 is CASSLVAGGPGTGELFF. The CDR3 bases that were read are TGTGCCAGCAGCTTAGTTGCGGGGGGGCCGGGCACCGGGGAG.

A note on this clone: The read ends 3 residues before the CDR3 terminus; that terminus is restored from the germline J gene. The J gene is TRBJ1-1, the V gene TRBV7-8; 9 nucleotides line up with TRBD1. J gave up 1 base and V 1 base, and 1 base lay outside the gene matches. This CDR3 has 15 amino acids. Germline assignment: CDR1 SGHVS and CDR2 FQNEAQ. The CDR3 bases that were read are TGTGCCAGCAGCTTAGGGACAGGGGCGAACACTGAA. It codes for CASSLGTGANTE. The entire CDR3 reads CASSLGTGANTEAFF.

Of note for this clone: The read finishes 3 residues shy of the CDR3 end, and the germline J gene is used to complete it. The V call is TRBV20-1, the J call TRBJ2-7, with D possibly being TRBD2 (6 bases). Germline V gene data show CDR1 as DFQATT and CDR2 as SNEGSKA (reference sequence). V gave up 3 bases and J gave up 2 bases, with 11 bases separating them. The CDR3 has 13 residues. The covered CDR3 bases are TGCAGTGCTAGCCCGGGACTCACCTACGAG. Encoded protein: CSASPGLTYE. The whole CDR3 is CSASPGLTYEQYF.

This clone was counted only a few times. The read ends 3 residues early relative to the CDR3; the germline J gene fills the gap. Other DNA sequences from this sample encode an identical CDR3 as well. The J gene is TRBJ2-7, the V gene TRBV7-9, with D possibly matching TRBD2 (6 bases). Germline V gives CDR1 SEHNR, CDR2 FQNEAQ (reference sequence). The CDR3 is 13 amino acids. The V gene lost 6 bases and the J gene lost 4 bases, with 13 bases spanning the gap. CDR3 DNA (partial): TGTGCCAGCAGTGAAGCGGGTCCATACGAG. It is translated as CASSEAGPYE. The whole CDR3 protein is CASSEAGPYEQYF.

Of note for this clone: The missing CDR3 end, 3 residues past where the read stops, is filled in from the germline J gene. This rearrangement joins TRBV19 to TRBJ2-5, with 8 bases identical to TRBD2. With V trimmed by 4 bases and J by 2 bases, 9 bases remained unmatched. This CDR3 has 16 amino acids. The V gene's germline CDR1 is LNHDA and CDR2 SQIVND (reference sequence). CDR3 bases read: TGTGCCAGTAGTACGGGGCGGGGCGGGGGGCAAGAGACC. The encoded protein is CASSTGRGGGQET. The full-length CDR3 reads as CASSTGRGGGQETQYF.

Here the CDR3 reads CASSSSSANTGELFF. CDR3 bases read: TGTGCCAGCAGCAGCTCTAGCGCGAACACCGGGGAG. The chain has TRBV7-9 and TRBJ2-2; a weak D match, TRBD2 (6 bases). The read ends 3 residues shy of where the CDR3 ends; the end is completed using the germline J gene. The CDR3 spans 15 residues. The V end was cut by 5 bases, the J end by 0 bases, with 10 bases between. Germline assignment: CDR1 SEHNR and CDR2 FQNEAQ (reference sequence).

This clone was counted only a few times. The missing CDR3 end, 3 residues past where the read stops, is filled in from the germline J gene. The J gene is TRBJ2-3, the V gene TRBV7-6; D is unclear. Trimming pared 4 bases from V and 5 bases from J, leaving 10 bases between. The CDR3 runs to 13 residues. Germline V CDR1 and CDR2: SGHVS, FNYEAQ. The chain's CDR3 is CASSSEAGDTQYF. Incomplete CDR3 DNA: TGTGCCAGCAGCTCCGAGGCAGGAGATACG.

In its sample, this clone was seen a few times. The sequence runs out 3 residues before the end of the CDR3; the remainder is reconstructed from the germline J gene. This rearrangement joins TRBV11-3 to TRBJ2-3, with no clear D. Germline V lookup: CDR1 SGHNT, CDR2 YENEEA. V was trimmed by 0 bases and J by 6 bases, leaving 10 bases between them. This CDR3 is built from 14 residues. The CDR3 here is CASSLDPEGDTQYF. Incomplete CDR3 DNA: TGTGCCAGCAGCTTAGATCCGGAAGGGGATACG.

This clone was counted many times. The CDR3 end is not reached by the read, which stops 3 residues before it; the germline J gene fills it in. The chain links TRBV20-1 to TRBJ1-1, with TRBD1 matching over 7 bases. The V segment lost 6 bases and the J segment 0 bases; nucleotides outside the gene matches: 10. CDR1 and CDR2 from the germline V gene are DFQATT and SNEGSKA (reference sequence). CDR3 size: 15 residues. Incomplete CDR3 DNA: TGCAGTGCCCAGACAGGGAGGTCCCTGAACACTGAA. Protein product: CSAQTGRSLNTE. The whole CDR3 reads CSAQTGRSLNTEAFF.

A word on this clone: The read ends 3 residues shy of where the CDR3 ends; the end is completed using the germline J gene. The V and J genes are TRBV7-2 and TRBJ2-3; 12 bases match TRBD2. CDR1 SGHTA and CDR2 FQGNSA come from the germline V gene. This CDR3 has 15 amino acids. Trimming removed 4 bases from V and 2 bases from J; junction bases left unmatched: 1. The CDR3 sequence: CASSWTSGNTDTQYF. The sequenced CDR3 bases are TGTGCCAGCAGCTGGACTAGCGGGAACACAGATACG.

The sequenced part of the CDR3 DNA is TGCGCCAGCAGCCGGGACAGCCCCCTATCCGGGGAG. This translates into CASSRDSPLSGE. The whole CDR3 reads CASSRDSPLSGELFF. The J gene is TRBJ2-2, the V gene TRBV5-1; 7 bases are a match to TRBD1. The DNA ends 3 residues before the CDR3 does, and the rest of the CDR3 is filled in from the germline J gene. The CDR3 is made up of 15 amino acids. V lost 4 bases to trimming and J lost 6 bases; unmatched junction nucleotides: 9. Germline lookup yields CDR1 SGHRS and CDR2 YFSETQ.

CDR3 residues: CSARDEQGYFSRTNEKLFF. CDR3 DNA (partial): TGCAGTGCTAGAGATGAACAGGGATATTTTTCGAGGACTAATGAAAAA. V usage is TRBV20-1 and J usage is TRBJ1-4; a possible D gene is TRBD1 (6 bases). The CDR3 end is not reached by the read, which stops 3 residues before it; the germline J gene fills it in. Germline lookup yields CDR1 DFQATT and CDR2 SNEGSKA (reference sequence). V lost 0 bases and J 2 bases, leaving 22 bases between the germline ends. The CDR3 consists of 19 residues.

The sample holds a few counts of this clone. The CDR3 end lies 3 residues beyond the end of the read and is filled in from the germline J gene. The chain has TRBV19 and TRBJ2-1, with D perhaps TRBD1 (6 bases). In germline, CDR1 is LNHDA, CDR2 SQIVND (reference sequence). V gave up 3 bases and J gave up 4 bases, with 13 bases separating them. There are 15 residues in the CDR3. The CDR3 bases that were read are TGTGCCAGTAGTATTCAGGGGACGGAGTACAATGAG. Translation: CASSIQGTEYNE. The full CDR3 is CASSIQGTEYNEQFF. The full variable domain, in which reference TRBV19 and TRBJ2-1 provide the parts outside the CDR3, is DGGITQSPKYLFRKEGQNVTLSCEQNLNHDAMYWYRQDPGQGLRLIYYSQIVNDFQKGDIAEGYSVSREKKESFPLTVTSAQKNPTAFYLCASSIQGTEYNEQFFGPGTRLTVL.

The CDR3 spells CASSSRQGGPGYTF. CDR3 DNA (partial): TGTGCCAGCAGCTCCCGACAGGGTGGCCCTGGC. The gene calls are TRBV7-2 and TRBJ1-2, with TRBD1 matching 7 bases. The read falls 3 residues short of the CDR3 end, and the missing part is taken from the germline J gene. Germline V gene sequence: CDR1 SGHTA, CDR2 FQGNSA. The CDR3 has 14 amino acids. J gave up 7 bases and V 4 bases, and 9 bases lay outside the gene matches.